Below are 2 T cell receptor beta chains sequenced from a single sample in a study of T cells in Graves' hyperthyroidism and ophthalmopathy. TCR beta CDR3 regions were amplified from RNA transcripts. Using the HTBI primer set, a first-round RT-PCR was run on the TCR CDR3. One entry per CDR3 protein results from TCRdb running MiXCR on the multiplex PCR reads. The sample comprises about 520,000 distinct CDR3 sequences, approximately 25% of which are singletons, and 11% rests with the top ten. The material sequenced was blood. These receptors all come from a woman younger than 45 with Graves' ophthalmopathy.

This clonotype was recorded many times. V usage is TRBV12-3 or TRBV12-4 and J usage is TRBJ1-6; D is unresolved. The CDR3 extends over 13 amino acids. The germline V and J ends were trimmed by 0 bases and 9 bases, with 6 bases remaining between them. The CDR3 region is CASSLALGSPLHF. Here the CDR3 DNA reads TGTGCCAGCAGTTTAGCGCTTGGTTCACCCCTCCACTTT.

The V and J genes are TRBV28 and TRBJ2-2; D not resolved. The germline gives CDR1 MDHEN, CDR2 SYDVKM. V was cut by 3 bases and J by 5 bases, with 13 bases left in between. CDR3 size: 15 residues. The CDR3 coding sequence is TGTGCCAGCAGTTTTCCCCCTGAGGCTACCGGGGAGCTGTTTTTT. Translating gives CASSFPPEATGELFF.